The 3 T cell receptor beta chains below all came from one sample that was sequenced in a study of monozygotic twins with inflammatory bowel disease. TCRdb reworked the 5' RACE reads into one entry per CDR3 protein, no DNA. In all, the sample yields 400,000 to 500,000 distinct CDR3 sequences. The specimen sequenced was blood. The receptors derive from a human donor with ulcerative colitis or Crohn's disease, or a healthy co-twin of an affected twin (not recorded which).

The CDR3 sequence: CASRRLANTDTQYF. The chain has TRBV19 and TRBJ2-3; TCRdb reports TRBD2, a call that lacks DNA to check it against. In germline, CDR1 is LNHDA, CDR2 SQIVND (reference sequence). The CDR3 spans 14 residues.

V and J are TRBV29-1 and TRBJ1-2; TCRdb returns TRBD1, unconfirmable since there is no DNA. CDR1 is SQVTM, CDR2 ANQGSEA, per germline. The CDR3 covers 15 residues. CDR3 sequence: CSVEDGTTGVHGYTF.

V usage is TRBV5-6 and J usage is TRBJ1-5; there is no DNA to check the TCRdb D call of TRBD1. Germline lookup yields CDR1 SGHDT and CDR2 YYEEEE. The CDR3 extends over 17 amino acids. The CDR3 loop reads CASSLTGREVSNQPQHF.